This TCR beta chain appears in the sequencing data of a study of cytomegalovirus exposure and HLA in healthy donors. At sampling all donors were nominally healthy, likely with unrecorded immune exposures. Regarding the study as a whole: There were some V segments, including TRBV6-2 and TRBV6-3, excluded as indistinguishable. In a later analysis, TCR beta V- and J-gene trimming showed a link to a missense DCLRE1C variant. Overall, around 160 TCR beta chains were annotated as cytomegalovirus-associated.

This clone was detected only once. Its target is not known. PCR was performed using 60 Vbeta and 13 Jbeta primers. Clones were sequenced by immunoSEQ multiplex PCR, and TCRdb holds only the in-frame ones, with some missing. The sample yields around 200,000 clones, over 70% seen once. The ends lost 6 bases at V and 1 base at J; junction bases unmatched: 9. The germline V gene encodes CDR1 SEHNR and CDR2 FQNEAQ (reference sequence). This CDR3 has 18 residues. The sample consisted of PBMCs. The V and J genes are TRBV7-9 and TRBJ2-1; 13 nucleotides agree with TRBD2. The TCR was taken from a woman under 40 in good health and CMV-seropositive. The CDR3: CASSSGTSGTSSYNEQFF. In DNA, the CDR3 is TGTGCCAGCAGTTCCGGGACTAGCGGGACGAGTTCCTACAATGAGCAGTTCTTC.